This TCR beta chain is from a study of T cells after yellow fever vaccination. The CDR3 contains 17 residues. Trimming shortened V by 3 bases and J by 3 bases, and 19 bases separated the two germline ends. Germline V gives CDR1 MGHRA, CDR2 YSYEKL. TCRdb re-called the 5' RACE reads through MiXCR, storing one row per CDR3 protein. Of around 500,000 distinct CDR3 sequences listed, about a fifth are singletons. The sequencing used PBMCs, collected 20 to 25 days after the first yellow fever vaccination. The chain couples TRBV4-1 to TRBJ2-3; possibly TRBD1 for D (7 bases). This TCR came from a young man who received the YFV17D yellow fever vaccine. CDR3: CASSHGRKGAMTDTQYF. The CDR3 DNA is TGCGCCAGCAGCCATGGGAGGAAGGGGGCAATGACAGATACGCAGTATTTT.